This T cell receptor beta chain was sequenced during a study of shared clonotypes between healthy human individuals (dated by TCRdb to 2020 to 2021). About the full investigation: A few men and a couple of women, aged 18 to 49 years, made up the cohort. Blood TCR repertoires of about 5 healthy adults were deeply sequenced to estimate repertoire size and the extent of clonotype sharing between individuals. Different laboratories and diverse techniques were used to prepare libraries and sequence TCR repertoires, to increase sequencing depth and limit assay-specific biases. Between about 0.9 and 9 billion PBMCs per donor were obtained by leukapheresis. For each donor, three plates each were used for CD4 naive and CD4 memory, two plates were used for CD8 naive, and one plate was used for CD8 memory.

Its CDR3 holds 14 amino acids, cysteine through phenylalanine. The DNA shown is the 42-base CDR3, in frame from base 1. Per the germline V gene (reference sequence), SGHNT is the CDR1 and YYREEE is the CDR2. V loses 4 bases, J loses 7 bases, and the germline ends lie 15 bases apart. On this clone itself: Its antigen target is currently unknown. No base quality information exists; no much larger clone differs at one position.

Broad study findings and their caveats: Based on pairwise subsampling, the degree of clonotype sharing among donors was expected to be affected by sequencing depth. Across a few donors, about 5% of naive CD4, 3.5% of naive CD8, roughly 2.2% of memory CD4, and under 0.45% of memory CD8 clonotypes were shared. Compared with non-shared clonotypes, the clonotypes found in all four sorted-subset donors had higher generation probabilities. Sampling was restricted to blood, and TCR repertoires in tissue are likely to differ from TCR repertoires in blood. The genetic and exposure-history diversity represented was limited by the small number of donors. Naive subsets generally had larger estimated clonotype richness than memory subsets did. Rarefaction of sorted-subset datasets indicated incomplete sequencing despite the large sequencing depth.

The donors were healthy, HIV-negative adults with no recently reported acute infections or vaccinations. All donors were Caucasian adults living in Nashville, Tennessee, USA. CD4+ T cells were enriched by magnetic negative selection, after which naive cells were positively selected on CD45RA and the negative fraction was taken as the memory subset. Blood was collected by leukapheresis, and PBMCs were isolated by Ficoll-Histopaque density gradient centrifugation and then cryopreserved in liquid nitrogen vapor phase. Analytical flow cytometry was used to check the purity and quantity of every magnetically sorted T cell population. Each sorted fraction had its genomic DNA isolated and then quantified by UV absorbance on a Nanodrop 2000c. Using the deep immunoSEQ assay, multiplex PCR amplified TCR CDR3 regions from genomic DNA. Extracted genomic DNA from each cell subset was distributed evenly across all wells of several immunoSEQ 96-well plates, and each plate was treated as a replicate. Each replicate PCR for sorted subsets received about 180 ng genomic DNA, equal to roughly 33,000 T cell genomes. The purified libraries were quantified using a Qubit 3.0 fluorometer, sized with a Bioanalyzer 2100, and then quantified again using the KAPA Library Quantification kit. Each immunoSEQ 96-well plate was sequenced on its own single-read 150-cycle Illumina NextSeq 550 flow cell. In the source study's methods: Because only junctional sequences without quality scores were contained in the immunoSEQ output, filtering matching that applied to full-length reads could not be performed. Sequences were annotated with PyIR, a Python wrapper for IgBLAST v1.9, using IMGT germline references to assign V/J genes and CDR3. Reads were filtered out if the reads had weak V/J assignments (E-value above 1e-6), no CDR3, stop codons, out-of-frame junctions, or ambiguous translated residues. V3J clonotypes were defined as sequences sharing an identical inferred V gene, J gene, and CDR3 amino acid sequence. Percentage overlap between repertoires was calculated by dividing the number of shared unique clonotypes by the size of the smaller repertoire. RTK rarefaction, the Chao1 estimator, and Recon v2.1 estimates of unobserved clonotypes were used to assess repertoire richness. For all TCRbeta clonotypes obtained by the gDNA method from four donors, generation probabilities were computed with OLGA. TCRdb took over this immuneACCESS table, retaining in-frame rearrangements with V and J assigned. Such tables are incomplete; in checked studies, under half of the missing clones stem from an unresolved V gene, and the remainder is unexplained. The D gene and trimming were derived from the DNA, and the V and J assignments and clone size from that table. The sample has around 2.5 million clones on record, roughly 93% of them singletons. 0.36% of the sample belongs to the ten largest clones.

The receptor comes from a man younger than 30 in good health. Some clones in this sample may be carry-over from other donors' samples. Sequencing used naive CD4+ T cells from PBMCs. What this sample's cell subset or site label stands for: CD45RA+ positively selected. This receptor chain uses TRBV5-4 and TRBJ2-1; TRBD1 is a possible D gene, resting on 6 matching bases. The CDR3 protein is CASSPPTGTNEQFF. In nucleotides, the sequence is TGTGCCAGCAGCCCACCGACAGGAACGAATGAGCAGTTCTTC.